This T cell receptor (beta chain) was documented in a study of control samples from healthy donors and cancer patients. Method: immunoSEQ multiplex PCR; TCRdb's copy keeps in-frame clones and lacks some. Found here are hundreds of thousands of clones, approximately 80% of them singletons; the top ten hold 13%. V shed 4 bases and J shed 1 base, with 8 bases lying between them. The CDR3 runs 14 residues. Germline CDR1 is SGDLS and CDR2 is YYNGEE. The sequencing sample was made of PBMCs. The chain has TRBV9 and TRBJ2-2; D is undetermined. This receptor was identified in a woman aged 60-75 years with lung cancer. DNA of the CDR3: TGTGCCAGCAGCCCCACCGGGAACACCGGGGAGCTGTTTTTT. This codes for CASSPTGNTGELFF.